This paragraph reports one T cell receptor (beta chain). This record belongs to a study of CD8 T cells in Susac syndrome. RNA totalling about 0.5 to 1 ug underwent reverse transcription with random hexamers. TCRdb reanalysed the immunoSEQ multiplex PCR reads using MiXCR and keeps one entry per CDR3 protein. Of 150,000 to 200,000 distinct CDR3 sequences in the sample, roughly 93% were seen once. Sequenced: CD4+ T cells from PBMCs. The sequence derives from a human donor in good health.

CDR3 bases: TGTGCCCTCCGGGACAGGGGCGTCGATGGCTACACCTTC. As protein: CALRDRGVDGYTF. V is TRBV19 and J is TRBJ1-2, with 10 bases fitting TRBD1. Germline CDR1 is LNHDA and CDR2 is SQIVND (reference sequence). CDR3 length equals 13 residues. Losses at the gene ends were 11 bases for V and 6 bases for J; bases not matched to a gene: 9.